The 28 T cell receptor beta chains below were found in one sample sequenced in a study of human T cells and chemical hapten exposure. TCRdb reanalysed the RACE reads using MiXCR and keeps one entry per CDR3 protein. The table records some 380,000 distinct CDR3 sequences, approximately 5% of them present only once. Time point noted: patch test 1, 2 weeks after DPC sensitization. Treatment defined: therapeutic diphenylcyclopropenone sensitization with weekly scalp DPC. The sample consisted of whole blood, taken in connection with sensitization to the hapten diphenylcyclopropenone (DPC). The receptor set was obtained from a woman aged 50 to 60 with alopecia areata. Some clones in this sample may be carry-over from other donors' samples.

This clonotype was recorded many times. The J gene is TRBJ2-5, the V gene TRBV20-1; D ambiguous. Germline V gene sequence: CDR1 DFQATT, CDR2 SNEGSKA (reference sequence). Trimming removed 4 bases at V and 2 bases at J, with 11 bases between. CDR3 length: 13 residues. CDR3 amino acids: CSAIPGFQETQYF. CDR3 bases: TGCAGTGCTATCCCCGGATTTCAAGAGACCCAGTACTTC.

Note on this clonotype: This may be a read error, as it is one base from a much larger clone. The chain combines TRBV5-1 with TRBJ2-7; TRBD1 aligns across 10 bases. This CDR3 region has 15 residues. CDR1 SGHRS and CDR2 YFSETQ come from the germline V gene. The CDR3 DNA reads TGCTCCAGCAGCTTGATTGGGACAGGGGACTACGAGCAGTACTTC. It is translated as CSSSLIGTGDYEQYF.

This clonotype occurred many times. V is TRBV18 and J is TRBJ1-3, with unresolved D. CDR3 length: 17 residues. Germline V gene sequence: CDR1 KGHSH, CDR2 LQKENI. Deletions cut 3 bases from V and 1 base from J, with 16 bases between. The chain's CDR3 is CASSPALPQVSGNTIYF. The CDR3 region has the DNA TGTGCCAGCTCACCGGCGTTACCCCAGGTTTCTGGAAACACCATATATTTT.

V is TRBV30 and J is TRBJ1-1; tentative D call: TRBD1 (6 bases). V lost 1 base and J lost 10, with 10 bases in between. This CDR3 comprises 11 residues. CDR1 and CDR2 from the germline V gene are GTSNPN and SVGIG (reference sequence). CDR3 nucleotides: TGTGCCTGGAGTGGGGGGCGCGGAGCTTTCTTT. This sequence encodes CAWSGGRGAFF.

This clonotype came up many times. The chain links TRBV9 to TRBJ2-5, with 11 nucleotides matching TRBD2. CDR3 size: 15 residues. V gave up 4 bases and J gave up 3 bases; unmatched junction bases: 5. The germline V gene has CDR1 SGDLS and CDR2 YYNGEE. The CDR3 reads CASSIPTSGKETQYF. The DNA for the CDR3 is TGTGCCAGCAGCATCCCGACTAGCGGGAAAGAGACCCAGTACTTC.

This clonotype has a single count. The chain employs TRBV20-1 and TRBJ1-5; D gene unclear. The ends were cut back, 6 bases at V and 0 bases at J, with 12 bases in the middle. The germline V gene has CDR1 DFQATT and CDR2 SNEGSKA (reference sequence). The length of the CDR3 is 14 residues. The CDR3 region has the DNA TGCAGTGCCATCATTAGCTATAGCAATCAGCCCCAGCATTTT. Encoded protein: CSAIISYSNQPQHF.

This clonotype was seen repeatedly, ten times or more. This sequence joins TRBV29-1 and TRBJ1-1; a possible D gene is TRBD1 (6 bases). With 5 bases removed from V and 0 bases from J, the gap between germline ends came to 13 bases. The V gene's germline CDR1 is SQVTM and CDR2 ANQGSEA. The CDR3 has 14 residues. The chain's CDR3 is CSVCSGAMNTEAFF. CDR3 nucleotide sequence: TGCAGCGTTTGTTCAGGGGCAATGAACACTGAAGCTTTCTTT.

This clonotype was counted many times. J is TRBJ2-3 and V is TRBV5-1; no clear D gene. The CDR3 runs 13 residues. Germline CDR1 SGHRS, CDR2 YFSETQ. V lost 0 bases, J lost 9 bases, and 11 bases lay in between. CDR3 in amino acids: CASSLEPSPTQYF. CDR3 DNA: TGCGCCAGCAGCTTGGAACCGTCGCCCACGCAGTATTTT.

This clonotype was counted a few times. The genes are TRBV18 and TRBJ2-5; the match to TRBD1 covers 7 bases. CDR1 and CDR2 (germline): KGHSH, LQKENI. V was pared by 0 bases and J by 1 base, with 2 bases of the junction left unmatched. This CDR3 spans 15 amino acids. The DNA for the CDR3 is TGTGCCAGCTCACCACCGGGACAGCCCCAAGAGACCCAGTACTTC. Encoded protein: CASSPPGQPQETQYF.

As for this clonotype: Sequence at one end of the junction differs from germline and may be a read error. This chain connects TRBV15 to TRBJ1-4; no firm D call. Germline V gene lookup returns CDR1 LNHNV and CDR2 YYDKDF (reference sequence). The CDR3 runs to 13 residues. The CDR3 nucleotides read TGTGCCACCAGCAGTGCCAACGGAGGAGGCGAGATTTTT. Protein: CATSSANGGGEIF. Using reference TRBV15 and TRBJ1-4 for the parts outside the CDR3, the full variable domain is DAMVIQNPRYQVTQFGKPVTLSCSQTLNHNVMYWYQQKSSQAPKLLFHYYDKDFNNEADTPDNFQSRRPNTSFCFLDIRSPGLGDTAMYLCATSSANGGGEIFGSGTQLSVL.

This clonotype was observed at least ten times. The rearrangement links TRBV27 to TRBJ2-2; possibly TRBD2 for D (6 bases). The CDR3 runs 13 residues. Germline lookup yields CDR1 MNHEY and CDR2 SMNVEV (reference sequence). V lost 4 bases and J 8 bases, leaving 11 bases between the germline ends. CDR3 residues: CASSSTSTGELFF. For the CDR3, the DNA is TGTGCCAGCAGTTCGACTAGTACGGGGGAGCTGTTTTTT.

This clonotype was picked up a small number of times. The chain employs TRBV28 and TRBJ1-1; the D gene is possibly TRBD1 (5 bases). V was shortened by 2 bases and J by 5 bases, with 9 bases between the two germline ends. This CDR3 contains 13 residues. Germline loops: CDR1 MDHEN, CDR2 SYDVKM. CDR3 residues: CASSLRGKTEAFF. The DNA of the CDR3 is TGTGCCAGCAGTTTAAGGGGTAAGACTGAAGCTTTCTTT.

This clonotype was seen ten or more times. The CDR3 sequence: CASRIRRRGLYSNQPQHF. Here the CDR3 DNA reads TGTGCCAGCAGAATCCGACGACGGGGGCTTTATAGCAATCAGCCCCAGCATTTT. V is TRBV6-1 and J is TRBJ1-5; D is perhaps TRBD1 (6 bases). The CDR3 contains 18 residues. In germline, CDR1 is MNHNS, CDR2 SASEGT. Trimming took off 6 bases at V and 0 bases at J, with 21 bases between the two ends.

This clonotype was seen ten or more times. CDR3 bases: TGTGCCAGCACAAATAGCGGGGGAGATACGCAGTATTTT. It codes for CASTNSGGDTQYF. The chain uses TRBV6-2 or TRBV6-3 and TRBJ2-3, with 9 bases aligning to TRBD2. The CDR3 is 13 residues long. The V and J ends lost 7 bases and 5 bases, in that order; junction bases with no gene match: 4. Per the germline V gene, CDR1 is MNHEY and CDR2 is SVGEGT.

This clonotype came up many times. The rearrangement uses TRBV4-3 and TRBJ2-7; no clear D gene. This CDR3 has 16 residues. Trimming stripped 0 bases from V and 2 bases from J, with 14 bases between. Germline V gene lookup returns CDR1 LGHNA and CDR2 YSLEER. CDR3 sequence reads: CASSQDRTIGPYEQYF. DNA of the CDR3: TGCGCCAGCAGCCAAGATCGGACCATAGGGCCCTACGAGCAGTACTTC.

This clonotype has at least ten counts. The rearrangement uses TRBV6-2 or TRBV6-3 and TRBJ2-2; weak D call: TRBD2 (5 bases). V gave up 7 bases and J gave up 0 bases, with 12 bases separating them. The CDR3 has 15 residues. Germline lookup yields CDR1 MNHEY and CDR2 SVGEGT. As DNA, the CDR3 is TGTGCCAGCATCAGTAGGCGGGCGAACACCGGGGAGCTGTTTTTT. Translating it yields CASISRRANTGELFF.

The rearrangement joins TRBV5-5 to TRBJ1-3, with no clear D. The germline V gene encodes CDR1 SGHKS and CDR2 YYEKEE (reference sequence). V shed 2 bases and J shed 0 bases, with 9 bases lying between them. The CDR3 is made up of 15 amino acids. In DNA form, the CDR3 reads TGTGCCAGCAGCTTCGACGGATACTCTGGAAACACCATATATTTT. This encodes CASSFDGYSGNTIYF.

This clonotype came up many times. The chain couples TRBV5-6 to TRBJ2-3, with D perhaps matching TRBD1 (6 bases). The germline V and J ends were trimmed by 4 bases and 2 bases, with 17 bases remaining between them. CDR3 size: 16 residues. Germline loops: CDR1 SGHDT, CDR2 YYEEEE. CDR3 nucleotide sequence: TGTGCCAGCAGCCCTGGGACACTAATCTTCACAGATACGCAGTATTTT. It encodes CASSPGTLIFTDTQYF.

This clonotype was seen ten or more times. The chain carries TRBV6-5 and TRBJ1-1, with D possibly TRBD1 on 5 matching bases. Per the germline V gene, CDR1 is MNHEY and CDR2 is SVGAGI. This CDR3 region has 17 residues. Trimming took 3 bases from V and 2 from J, leaving 19 bases between them. In DNA form, the CDR3 reads TGTGCCAGCAGTTATGGCTCCGCTTCGACAGTCAACACTGAAGCTTTCTTT. Translation: CASSYGSASTVNTEAFF.

The chain couples TRBV3-1 to TRBJ2-7; 11 bases line up with TRBD1. The CDR3 is 14 residues long. V trimming: 1 base; J trimming: 6 bases; junction bases outside the gene matches: 2. From germline, CDR1 is LGHDT and CDR2 YNNKEL (reference sequence). In DNA form, the CDR3 reads TGTGCCAGCAGCCAAGGGACAGGGGGCGGCGAGCAGTACTTC. Translation gives CASSQGTGGGEQYF.

This clonotype was counted at least ten times. This chain links TRBV4-1 with TRBJ1-3; D is unclear. Germline CDR1 is MGHRA and CDR2 is YSYEKL. CDR3 size: 15 residues. The V end lost 3 bases, the J end lost 2 bases, and 11 bases lay between the germline ends. The CDR3 reads CASSQSKGTGNTIYF. The CDR3 DNA reads as TGCGCCAGCAGCCAGTCGAAGGGTACTGGAAACACCATATATTTT.

At least ten counts were recorded for this clonotype. V is TRBV6-5 and J is TRBJ1-5; D unresolved. This CDR3 comprises 15 residues. Trimming stripped 0 bases from V and 4 bases from J, with 10 bases between. From germline, CDR1 is MNHEY and CDR2 SVGAGI. DNA of the CDR3: TGTGCCAGCAGTTACTCAGCACAAATGAATCAGCCCCAGCATTTT. Residues: CASSYSAQMNQPQHF.

This clonotype was seen only a few times. J is TRBJ2-3 and V is TRBV29-1; D tentatively fits TRBD1 or TRBD2 (5 bases each). The germline V gene encodes CDR1 SQVTM and CDR2 ANQGSEA. V lost 7 bases and J 0 bases, leaving 11 bases between the germline ends. The CDR3 is 13 amino acids. CDR3 sequence reads: CSGGDRSTDTQYF. DNA of the CDR3: TGCAGCGGTGGGGACCGTAGCACAGATACGCAGTATTTT.

The sample holds a few counts of this clonotype. V usage is TRBV7-9 and J usage is TRBJ2-7, with TRBD2 matching 8 bases. The V gene end was trimmed by 3 bases and the J gene end by 5 bases; junction bases not matched to a gene: 6. Germline V lookup: CDR1 SEHNR, CDR2 FQNEAQ (reference sequence). The CDR3 runs 14 residues. The CDR3 sequence: CASSFRAGADEQYF. Here the CDR3 DNA reads TGTGCCAGCAGCTTTCGAGCGGGGGCCGACGAGCAGTACTTC.

In its sample, this clonotype was seen many times. V usage is TRBV6-6 and J usage is TRBJ1-1, with 7 bases identical to TRBD1. The length of the CDR3 is 11 residues. The germline CDR1 and CDR2 sequences are MNHNY and SVGAGI (reference sequence). V dropped 7 bases and J dropped 9; count of bases not matched to a gene: 5. The CDR3 region is CASTRQGQAFF. The CDR3 DNA reads TGTGCCAGCACCAGACAGGGTCAAGCTTTCTTT.

In this sample, this clonotype turned up a few times. The CDR3 sequence is CSATLRQPATNEKLFF. Here the CDR3 DNA reads TGCAGTGCTACCTTAAGACAGCCTGCAACTAATGAAAAACTGTTTTTT. The gene calls are TRBV20-1 and TRBJ1-4; possible D gene TRBD1, 5 bases. Germline V gives CDR1 DFQATT, CDR2 SNEGSKA (reference sequence). The CDR3 is 16 residues long. Trimming took off 4 bases at V and 0 bases at J, with 15 bases between the two ends.

The sample holds many counts of this clonotype. This rearrangement joins TRBV25-1 to TRBJ2-7, with 9 bases that match TRBD2. V lost 1 base, J lost 5 bases, and 6 bases stayed unmatched. The CDR3 is 15 amino acids. Germline V gene lookup returns CDR1 MGHDK and CDR2 SYGVNS. The CDR3 spells CASSESGREGDEQYF. DNA of the CDR3: TGTGCCAGCAGTGAATCTGGGCGGGAGGGCGACGAGCAGTACTTC.

This clonotype occurred a few times. The chain couples TRBV2 to TRBJ1-5; 7 nucleotides align to TRBD1. This CDR3 spans 13 amino acids. Germline CDR1 SNHLY, CDR2 FYNNEI. Trimming took 6 bases from V and 11 from J; bases not matched to a gene: 10. As DNA, the CDR3 is TGTGCCAGCAGCGACAGGGCCTACGGGGCCCAGCATTTT. Its translation: CASSDRAYGAQHF.